These 27 T cell receptor beta chains came from one sample sequenced in a study of blood T cell repertoires in COVID-19 (TCRdb year 2020). Libraries came from the immunoSEQ multiplex PCR assay. TCRdb limited this immuneACCESS table to in-frame rearrangements with V and J called. A share of clones is missing; checked studies link under half to unresolved V genes, and the rest is unexplained. Across this sample there are 300,000 to 350,000 clones, with around 80% seen only once. The top ten constitute almost 3% of the sample. Sequencing used peripheral blood. These receptors were taken from a man aged 25-40 years with active or convalescent COVID-19.

The V call is TRBV7-2, the J call TRBJ2-7; the D is unclear. Germline V gene lookup returns CDR1 SGHTA and CDR2 FQGNSA. The CDR3 sequence is 14 residues long. V was clipped by 5 bases and J by 8 bases, with 19 bases between them. CDR3 sequence reads: CASSPRISLWQQYF. Here the CDR3 DNA reads TGTGCCAGCAGCCCGAGGATAAGCCTTTGGCAGCAGTACTTC. The full variable domain, rest sourced from reference TRBV7-2 and TRBJ2-7, is GAGVSQSPSNKVTEKGKDVELRCDPISGHTALYWYRQSLGQGLEFLIYFQGNSAPDKSGLPSDRFSAERTGGSVSTLTIQRTQQEDSAVYLCASSPRISLWQQYFGPGTRLTVT.

This rearrangement joins TRBV7-8 to TRBJ2-2; weak D call: TRBD1 (7 bases). CDR1 and CDR2 (germline): SGHVS, FQNEAQ. The CDR3 contains 16 residues. With 7 bases removed from V and 6 bases from J, the gap between germline ends came to 21 bases. The CDR3 reads CASTIMTGRKAGELFF. The CDR3 DNA reads as TGTGCCAGCACCATCATGACAGGGAGGAAGGCCGGGGAGCTGTTTTTT.

This chain uses TRBV6-2 or TRBV6-3 with TRBJ2-1; TRBD1 matches 7 bases. The V and J ends lost 2 bases and 5 bases, in that order; junction bases with no gene match: 0. The V gene's germline CDR1 is MNHEY and CDR2 SVGEGT. The length of the CDR3 is 13 residues. CDR3 protein: CASSYDRDNEQFF. The DNA of the CDR3 is TGTGCCAGCAGTTACGACAGGGACAATGAGCAGTTCTTC.

This clone was found a few times. Here the CDR3 reads CASSQAGGRAGNEQFF. CDR3 in DNA: TGCGCCAGCAGCCAAGCGGGCGGCAGGGCTGGCAATGAGCAGTTCTTC. The V gene is TRBV4-1, the J gene TRBJ2-1, with D possibly matching TRBD1 (5 bases). This CDR3 is 16 amino acids long. The germline V and J ends were trimmed by 1 base and 6 bases, with 16 bases remaining between them. CDR1 and CDR2 (germline): MGHRA, YSYEKL.

The chain is built from TRBV28 and TRBJ1-2; 8 nucleotides agree with TRBD1. In germline, CDR1 is MDHEN, CDR2 SYDVKM. The V gene end was trimmed by 6 bases and the J gene end by 8 bases; junction bases not matched to a gene: 8. The CDR3 runs 13 residues. The DNA of the CDR3 is TGTGCCAGCAGGGAGACAGGGGTGGGAGGCTACACCTTC. It yields the protein CASRETGVGGYTF.

The rearrangement links TRBV19 to TRBJ2-3; D possibly corresponds to TRBD1 (5 bases). Germline V lookup: CDR1 LNHDA, CDR2 SQIVND (reference sequence). The CDR3 covers 13 residues. Between the trimmed V and J ends, which lost 7 bases and 2 bases, there was a span of 10 bases. This chain's CDR3 is CASKGRDTDTQYF. The CDR3 nucleotides read TGTGCCAGTAAGGGCAGGGACACAGATACGCAGTATTTT. Drawing the rest from reference TRBV19 and TRBJ2-3, the complete variable domain is DGGITQSPKYLFRKEGQNVTLSCEQNLNHDAMYWYRQDPGQGLRLIYYSQIVNDFQKGDIAEGYSVSREKKESFPLTVTSAQKNPTAFYLCASKGRDTDTQYFGPGTRLTVL.

The chain employs TRBV19 and TRBJ2-4; 9 nucleotides agree with TRBD1. V lost 6 bases to trimming and J lost 5 bases; unmatched junction nucleotides: 11. Germline V gene sequence: CDR1 LNHDA, CDR2 SQIVND (reference sequence). This CDR3 has 16 residues. CDR3 nucleotide sequence: TGTGCCAGTAGCGATCTCCGGGACAGGGCCCAAAACATTCAGTACTTC. Its translation is CASSDLRDRAQNIQYF. Looking up the rest from reference TRBV19 and TRBJ2-4 gives the full variable domain: DGGITQSPKYLFRKEGQNVTLSCEQNLNHDAMYWYRQDPGQGLRLIYYSQIVNDFQKGDIAEGYSVSREKKESFPLTVTSAQKNPTAFYLCASSDLRDRAQNIQYFGAGTRLSVL.

The V call is TRBV5-1, the J call TRBJ2-3; 10 bases map to TRBD2. V lost 2 bases and J lost 4; bases outside the gene matches: 1. CDR1 and CDR2 from the germline V gene are SGHRS and YFSETQ. The CDR3 covers 14 residues. Here the CDR3 reads CASSFSGGPDTQYF. The CDR3 bases are TGCGCCAGCAGCTTTAGCGGGGGGCCAGATACGCAGTATTTT.

CDR3 loop: CASRTQGINGYTF. DNA of the CDR3: TGTGCCAGCAGAACACAGGGGATCAATGGCTACACCTTC. The chain recombines TRBV6-5 with TRBJ1-2; 7 bases are shared with TRBD1. V lost 6 bases and J lost 6; bases outside the gene matches: 7. The CDR3 has 13 residues. Germline V gene data show CDR1 as MNHEY and CDR2 as SVGAGI.

This clone was seen once. The chain combines TRBV7-9 with TRBJ2-7; 7 nucleotides agree with TRBD2. V lost 9 bases, J lost 7 bases, and 15 bases stayed unmatched. Per germline, CDR1 SEHNR and CDR2 FQNEAQ (reference sequence). CDR3 length: 14 amino acids. The CDR3 bases are TGTGCCAGTACCCTTGGGGGAGGGGTTCGGGAGCAGTACTTC. Protein product: CASTLGGGVREQYF.

In this sample, this clone turned up once. The gene calls are TRBV4-1 and TRBJ2-3, with a tentative D call TRBD1 (6 bases). The CDR3 runs to 15 residues. Germline values: CDR1 MGHRA, CDR2 YSYEKL. The ends were cut back, 4 bases at V and 2 bases at J, with 13 bases in the middle. This CDR3 is CASSPQQGFTDTQYF. Here the CDR3 DNA reads TGCGCCAGCAGCCCGCAACAGGGCTTCACAGATACGCAGTATTTT.

This chain links TRBV2 with TRBJ1-1; D is perhaps TRBD1 (6 bases). V gave up 10 bases and J gave up 4 bases, with 13 bases separating them. The V gene's germline CDR1 is SNHLY and CDR2 FYNNEI. This CDR3 comprises 12 residues. DNA of the CDR3: TGTGCCACTAAGGACAGTTTCACTGAAGCTTTCTTT. Amino acid sequence: CATKDSFTEAFF.

The DNA for the CDR3 is TGTGCCACCAGCAGCCTGACAGGGTATAATTCACCCCTCCACTTT. It yields the protein CATSSLTGYNSPLHF. V gene TRBV15 combines with J gene TRBJ1-6, with 7 bases that match TRBD1. Germline V gene sequence: CDR1 LNHNV, CDR2 YYDKDF (reference sequence). This CDR3 region has 15 residues. The V segment lost 3 bases and the J segment 4 bases; nucleotides outside the gene matches: 3.

The rearrangement joins TRBV7-2 to TRBJ1-3, with D uncertain. From germline, CDR1 is SGHTA and CDR2 FQGNSA. The CDR3 has 15 amino acids. V was clipped by 2 bases and J by 3 bases, with 11 bases between them. Here the CDR3 reads CASSLLVLSGNTIYF. The DNA of the CDR3 is TGTGCCAGCAGCTTACTGGTCTTGAGTGGAAACACCATATATTTT.

As DNA, the CDR3 is TGTGCCAGCAGCCCGGTGGAGGGCTACACCTTC. Translating it yields CASSPVEGYTF. The V call is TRBV7-8, the J call TRBJ1-2; unclear D gene. Trimming stripped 5 bases from V and 8 bases from J, with 9 bases between. Germline V gene lookup returns CDR1 SGHVS and CDR2 FQNEAQ. The CDR3 totals 11 residues.

This clone was detected only once. The chain links TRBV24-1 to TRBJ1-1; D remains unclear. The CDR3 is 13 residues long. The germline gives CDR1 KGHDR, CDR2 SFDVKD. The V gene lost 3 bases and the J gene lost 1 base, with 5 bases spanning the gap. CDR3 region: CATSDGPNTEAFF. In nucleotides, the CDR3 is TGTGCCACCAGTGATGGCCCGAACACTGAAGCTTTCTTT.

The V and J genes are TRBV18 and TRBJ2-3, with TRBD2 matching 10 bases. Trimming took 4 bases from V and 2 from J; bases not matched to a gene: 6. Germline CDR1 and CDR2: KGHSH and LQKENI. The CDR3 loop spans 16 amino acids. CDR3 residues: CASSRRSGGATDTQYF. CDR3 nucleotides: TGTGCCAGCTCACGGCGGAGCGGGGGGGCCACAGATACGCAGTATTTT.

This chain uses TRBV30 with TRBJ1-4; 9 nucleotides align to TRBD1. J gave up 7 bases and V 8 bases, and 5 bases lay outside the gene matches. CDR1 is GTSNPN and CDR2 is SVGIG in the germline V gene (reference sequence). CDR3 length equals 12 residues. DNA of the CDR3: TGTGCCGGAGGGACAGGGCCTGAAAAACTGTTTTTT. It is translated as CAGGTGPEKLFF.

The CDR3 DNA sequence: TGTGCCAGCAGTTTACCGTACCCAGTACGAGGCACTGAAGCTTTCTTT. As protein: CASSLPYPVRGTEAFF. The V call is TRBV28, the J call TRBJ1-1; D call uncertain. V lost 2 bases and J lost 4, with 17 bases in between. CDR1 is MDHEN, CDR2 SYDVKM, per germline. This CDR3 is 16 amino acids long. The full variable domain, in which reference TRBV28 and TRBJ1-1 provide the parts outside the CDR3, is DVKVTQSSRYLVKRTGEKVFLECVQDMDHENMFWYRQDPGLGLRLIYFSYDVKMKEKGDIPEGYSVSREKKERFSLILESASTNQTSMYLCASSLPYPVRGTEAFFGQGTRLTVV.

The chain carries TRBV7-2 and TRBJ1-2; no reliable D call. The CDR3 sequence is 13 residues long. Germline CDR1 reads SGHTA; CDR2 reads FQGNSA. V lost 3 bases and J lost 2, with 7 bases in between. The DNA of the CDR3 is TGTGCCAGCAGCTTGCCAGAAAACTATGGCTACACCTTC. It codes for CASSLPENYGYTF.

This clone was observed at least ten times. V and J are TRBV19 and TRBJ1-5; a possible D gene is TRBD1 (6 bases). Trimming took off 4 bases at V and 16 bases at J, with 20 bases between the two ends. The CDR3 has 13 amino acids. The germline CDR1 and CDR2 sequences are LNHDA and SQIVND (reference sequence). Written as DNA, the CDR3 is TGTGCCAGTAGTACCGAGAGGACAGCCAGTTTACATTTT. Protein: CASSTERTASLHF.

This clone showed up just a few times. The genes are TRBV6-1 and TRBJ1-5; TRBD1 might be the D (6 bases). The CDR3 is 15 amino acids. V lost 2 bases and J 2 bases, leaving 10 bases between the germline ends. CDR1 and CDR2 from the germline V gene are MNHNS and SASEGT. CDR3 bases: TGTGCCAGCAGTGAAAACGACAGGCGCAATCAGCCCCAGCATTTT. Its protein product is CASSENDRRNQPQHF.

This sequence joins TRBV2 and TRBJ2-7, with D perhaps TRBD1 (5 bases). CDR3 length: 14 residues. The ends were cut back, 1 base at V and 2 bases at J, with 9 bases in the middle. Germline CDR1 reads SNHLY; CDR2 reads FYNNEI. The CDR3 here is CASSEVDSTYEQYF. In DNA, the CDR3 is TGTGCCAGCAGTGAAGTCGACAGCACCTACGAGCAGTACTTC.

V is TRBV30 and J is TRBJ1-4; TRBD1 agrees at 8 bases. CDR3 length equals 13 residues. V lost 3 bases to trimming and J lost 8 bases; unmatched junction nucleotides: 5. In germline, CDR1 is GTSNPN, CDR2 SVGIG (reference sequence). CDR3 loop: CAWSRGRGEKLFF. DNA for the CDR3: TGTGCCTGGAGCAGGGGGCGGGGAGAAAAACTGTTTTTT.

The sample holds one count of this clone. This chain connects TRBV2 to TRBJ2-3; D unclear. V was shortened by 1 base and J by 0 bases, with 8 bases between the two germline ends. Germline assignment: CDR1 SNHLY and CDR2 FYNNEI. CDR3 length: 15 amino acids. CDR3 residues: CASSEDSSSTDTQYF. The CDR3 nucleotides read TGTGCCAGCAGTGAAGACAGTTCTAGCACAGATACGCAGTATTTT.

The V gene is TRBV6-5, the J gene TRBJ2-3; D possibly corresponds to TRBD1 (6 bases). The germline gives CDR1 MNHEY, CDR2 SVGAGI. The CDR3 is made up of 14 amino acids. Deletions cut 5 bases from V and 5 bases from J, with 14 bases between. For the CDR3, the DNA is TGTGCCAGCAGTCAAACAGGGATGGGAGATACGCAGTATTTT. Translated, it gives CASSQTGMGDTQYF.

CDR3 DNA: TGTGCCTGGAGGACTGGTTCCGGGGCTTTCTTT. Its protein product is CAWRTGSGAFF. V gene TRBV30 combines with J gene TRBJ1-1, with D unclear. Germline V gene data show CDR1 as GTSNPN and CDR2 as SVGIG (reference sequence). The CDR3 length is 11 residues. V dropped 3 bases and J dropped 11 bases, with 13 bases sitting between them. The entire variable domain, with the rest obtained from reference TRBV30 and TRBJ1-1, is as follows: SQTIHQWPATLVQPVGSPLSLECTVEGTSNPNLYWYRQAAGRGLQLLFYSVGIGQISSEVPQNLSASRPQDRQFILSSKKLLLSDSGFYLCAWRTGSGAFFGQGTRLTVV.